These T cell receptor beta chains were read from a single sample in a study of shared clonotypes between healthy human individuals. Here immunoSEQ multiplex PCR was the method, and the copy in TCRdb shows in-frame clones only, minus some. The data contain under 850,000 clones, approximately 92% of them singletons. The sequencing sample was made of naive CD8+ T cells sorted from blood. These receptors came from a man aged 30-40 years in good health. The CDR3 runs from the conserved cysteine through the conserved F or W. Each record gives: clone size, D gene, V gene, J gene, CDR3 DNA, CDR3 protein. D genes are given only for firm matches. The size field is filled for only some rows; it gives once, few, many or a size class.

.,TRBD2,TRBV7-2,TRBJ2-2,TGTGCCAGCAGCCCCGGGACTAGTGGTGGGGAGCTGTTTTTT,CASSPGTSGGELFF
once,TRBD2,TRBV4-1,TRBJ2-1,TGCGCCAGCAGCCGTAAATCGACTAGCGGGAGGGGCGATGAGCAGTTCTTC,CASSRKSTSGRGDEQFF
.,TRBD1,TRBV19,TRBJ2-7,TGTGCCAGTAGTATAGCTGTAGGGGACAGTCAGTACTTC,CASSIAVGDSQYF
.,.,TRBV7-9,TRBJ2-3,TGTGCCAGCAGTAAAGTTTCAGTCTCAGATACGCAGTATTTT,CASSKVSVSDTQYF
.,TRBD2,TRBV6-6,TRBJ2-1,TGTGCCAGCAGTTACGGAACTAGCGGTGGTTACAATGAGCAGTTCTTC,CASSYGTSGGYNEQFF
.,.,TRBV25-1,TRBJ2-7,TGTGCCAGCACGCAGGGCTACGAGCAGTACTTC,CASTQGYEQYF
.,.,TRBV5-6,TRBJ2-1,TGTGCCAGCAGTTCAGACAGGGGAGGGTACTACAATGAGCAGTTCTTC,CASSSDRGGYYNEQFF
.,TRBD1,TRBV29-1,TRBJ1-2,TGCAGCTACCGGGACAGGTGGGGCTACACCTTC,CSYRDRWGYTF
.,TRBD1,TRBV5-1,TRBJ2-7,TGCGCCAGCAGGCGAGGGGGCCCCTACGAGCAGTACTTC,CASRRGGPYEQYF
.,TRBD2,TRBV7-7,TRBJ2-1,TGTGCCAGCAGCCCCGGACTAGCGGCAAATGATGAGCAGTTCTTC,CASSPGLAANDEQFF
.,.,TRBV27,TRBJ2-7,TGTGCCAGCAGTTGGAGGCAGAGCTCCTACGAGCAGTACTTC,CASSWRQSSYEQYF
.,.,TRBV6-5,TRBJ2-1,TGTGCCAGCAGTTACTCGAGTAGTTACAATGAGCAGTTCTTC,CASSYSSSYNEQFF
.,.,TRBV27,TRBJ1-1,TGTGCCAGCAGTTGGCGGGGAGAAGGGGCTGAAGCTTTCTTT,CASSWRGEGAEAFF
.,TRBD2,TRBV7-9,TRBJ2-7,TGTGCCAGCAGCTTAGTTACTAGCGGGAGTGTAAGGGAGCAGTACTTC,CASSLVTSGSVREQYF
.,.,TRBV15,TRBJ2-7,TGTGCCACCAGCAGACTAACAGGGCCATCCTACGAGCAGTACTTC,CATSRLTGPSYEQYF
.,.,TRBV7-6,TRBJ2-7,TGTGCCAGCAGCTTGGTACCATCTTCCTACGAGCAGTACTTC,CASSLVPSSYEQYF